This TCR beta chain was identified during a study of OX40 agonist ivuxolimab in advanced cancers. Whole-study results and caveats: At doses 0.1 to 3.0 mg/kg, CD4+ and CD8+ clones expanded. In the 0.1-3.0 mg/kg groups, partial responders showed among the lowest expansion.

The trim removed 5 bases at V and 5 bases at J, leaving 6 bases unmatched. Germline V gene sequence: CDR1 PRHDT, CDR2 FYEKMQ (reference sequence). The CDR3 extends over 15 amino acids. Libraries were prepared by immunoSEQ multiplex PCR; TCRdb keeps only in-frame clonotypes and omits some of them. The data contain tens of thousands of clones, roughly 87% of them seen just once; the ten biggest clones take up more than 9.5%. Of note for this clone: The antigen is undetermined.

This sequence joins TRBV13 and TRBJ2-2, with 9 bases that match TRBD1. This receptor was taken from an adult with an advanced solid tumor such as melanoma, head and neck, liver or kidney cancer. The sequencing here drew on CD4+ or CD8+ T cells sorted from blood, taken in a trial of the OX40 agonist ivuxolimab. The CDR3 region is CASSADRGFTGELFF. The CDR3 nucleotides are TGTGCCAGCAGCGCGGACAGGGGTTTTACCGGGGAGCTGTTTTTT.